This note documents a single TCR beta chain sequence. This clonotype has a count of ten or more. What antigen it recognizes has not been identified. The record has no base qualities; no much larger clone is one base away. The library was produced with multiplex PCR. Sequenced using an Illumina HiSeq 4000. TCR beta libraries were built with iRepertoire HTBI primers and Arm-PCR amplification of CDR3 regions. Before sequencing, the PCR products went through gel purification. The authors' pipeline ran thus. Gene usage analysis of CDR3 amino acid clonotypes used the 62 TRBV and around 14 TRBJ segments found across samples. Filtered high-quality paired reads were merged into contigs using COPE and FqMerger. BLAST was used to align contigs to IMGT TRBV, TRBD and TRBJ reference genes, with CDR3 defined following IMGT. Any clonotype with a frequency above 0.1% was classified as a highly expanded clone. Repertoire diversity was measured by Shannon entropy, and V-J evenness by the Gini coefficient. A clonotype was considered public if more than one individual shared it. TCRdb trimmed the raw reads at Q25, called clones with MiXCR and kept productive beta chains. Under each unique CDR3 protein, matching rows form one entry showing the most common genes and DNA. These V and J calls are TCRdb output, not the study's own analysis. Across this sample there are some 400,000 distinct CDR3 sequences, with around 14% seen only once. Of the sample, approximately 15% is held by the ten largest clones.

The junction shows trimming of 3 bases on V and 2 bases on J, plus 14 bases between the germline ends. The CDR3 has 16 amino acids, counting the end cysteine and phenylalanine. The retained sequence is limited to the CDR3, 48 bases, with the frame set at the first base. The germline V gene (reference sequence) supplies CDR1 LGHDT and CDR2 YNNKEL. This record belongs to a study of regulatory T cells in long-lasting Graves disease (dated by TCRdb to 2020 to 2022). About the study as a whole: Newly diagnosed Graves' disease patients had taken antithyroid drugs for less than 3 months. This study used TCR sequencing and RNA sequencing of peripheral blood to compare persistent Graves' disease patients against newly diagnosed Graves' disease patients. A total of roughly 35 samples underwent TCR sequencing: 13 from persistent and around 20 from newly diagnosed Graves' disease patients. The study was conducted in China and was registered as a clinical trial. Broad study findings and their caveats: Only peripheral blood was studied, because thyroid tissue, the primary lesion, was inaccessible. Patients with persistent disease shared more public clonotypes (roughly 2,900) than newly diagnosed patients did (966). Lower TCR Shannon entropy and fewer highly expanded clones were observed in persistent Graves' disease patients than in newly diagnosed patients, which suggested clonal expansion. As a limitation, the authors acknowledged that the small sample size may reduce accuracy. Sequencing and analysis were limited to the TCR beta chain. Persistent disease showed preferential use of TRBV28, TRBJ1-2 and TRBJ2-5, whereas newly diagnosed disease favored TRBV20-1 and TRBJ2-1.

Read against the paper, the sample's time point label means: newly diagnosed GD, antithyroid drugs for less than 3 months. For both TCR sequencing and RNA sequencing, RNA was extracted from PBMCs in TRIzol. The diagnosis of Graves' disease followed American Thyroid Association guidelines. The patients came from an endocrinology department in Xi'an, China. From each patient, around 9 milliliters of peripheral blood was collected into an EDTA anticoagulant tube. Ficoll Paque Plus density gradient separation was used to isolate PBMCs, and no further T cell sorting was performed. An Agilent 2100 Bioanalyzer and agarose gel were used to check RNA quality, and a NanoDrop 2000 was used to measure RNA concentration. The same sample was also studied in work on T cells in Graves' hyperthyroidism and ophthalmopathy. The second study, in turn, reports: Graves' hyperthyroidism was defined as stable when no progression to ophthalmopathy occurred over 18 months of follow-up. The hyperthyroidism patients were between 18 and 65 years old and newly diagnosed, with a disease duration of less than 2 months. Patients with uncontrolled infections, other autoimmune diseases, pregnancy or lactation were excluded. Diagnoses relied on clinical symptoms, serum thyroxine and TRAb, thyroid ultrasound and orbital computed tomography. The TCR CDR3 was subjected to a first round of RT-PCR using the HTBI primer set and the Qiagen OneStep RT-PCR kit. Most expanded thyroid clonotypes (frequency above 0.001) were also detected in blood, a finding suggesting that blood repertoires may reflect thyroid immune responses. A model built on a 13 V-J signature distinguished ophthalmopathy from stable hyperthyroidism, reaching approximately 89% sensitivity and about 81% specificity in cross-validation and 80%/75% in testing. In validation, progression to ophthalmopathy was predicted by the model with 70.59% sensitivity and roughly 72% specificity, a median of roughly 6 months before onset. To identify TCR V-J signatures that set the groups apart, the researchers used a discovery cohort of 100 patients, made up of 40 to 45 with Graves' ophthalmopathy and around 58 with stable Graves' hyperthyroidism. An independent validation cohort of some 18 hyperthyroidism patients and approximately 16 patients who later progressed to ophthalmopathy tested prospective prediction of ophthalmopathy. For training and testing, the approximately 97 patients in the discovery cohort were randomly divided in a 7:3 ratio. Thyroid tissue and blood T-cell repertoires from several Graves' hyperthyroidism patients were also compared in the study. Following sampling, methimazole starting at 30 mg daily was given to hyperthyroidism patients, and high-dose intravenous methylprednisolone was given to ophthalmopathy patients. Libraries were constructed in a second round of multiplex PCR, after which size selection and purification were performed. The libraries were sequenced on an Illumina HiSeq2000 using paired-end 100 bp reads. SOAPnuke was used to process the raw data, removing reads that contained adapters or uncalled bases, had a mean Phred below 15, or lacked an exact match to the constant primer or identifier. COPE v1.2.5 was used to merge the high-quality paired reads, and each unique nucleotide sequence was defined as a clonotype. MiTCR v1.1 was used to align clonotypes to the IMGT TRBV, TRBD and TRBJ reference segments. The analysis was restricted to V-J combinations with a frequency above 0.0001, which together covered roughly 99% of the repertoires. A TCS score was defined as the ratio between F50 (clonal expansion) and ExV (chaos), using BLOSUM62-based TCRdist between CDR3 peptides within each V-J. Welch's t-statistics and random forest reduced roughly 530 V-J features to 10 to 15, which were used in a naive Bayes classifier (R e1071). No statistical method was used to set the sample size in advance, and investigators knew the group allocation. The paper describes TCR Vbeta CDR3 sequencing of roughly 130 peripheral blood samples, made up of roughly 45 ophthalmopathy patients, some 80 hyperthyroidism patients and 17 progressor patients.

The sequencing here drew on peripheral blood mononuclear cells (PBMCs), taken at new diagnosis, from a patient treated with antithyroid drugs. This clonotype was obtained from a woman under 40 with Graves disease. Donor details come from another sample of the same person, matched by shared clones. In this chain, TRBV3-1 is recombined with TRBJ1-5; D gene: possibly TRBD1, on 5 matching bases. The DNA reads TGTGCCAGCAGCCAGGGTTGGGGCAGGGGCAATCAGCCCCAGCATTTT. Translation gives CASSQGWGRGNQPQHF.